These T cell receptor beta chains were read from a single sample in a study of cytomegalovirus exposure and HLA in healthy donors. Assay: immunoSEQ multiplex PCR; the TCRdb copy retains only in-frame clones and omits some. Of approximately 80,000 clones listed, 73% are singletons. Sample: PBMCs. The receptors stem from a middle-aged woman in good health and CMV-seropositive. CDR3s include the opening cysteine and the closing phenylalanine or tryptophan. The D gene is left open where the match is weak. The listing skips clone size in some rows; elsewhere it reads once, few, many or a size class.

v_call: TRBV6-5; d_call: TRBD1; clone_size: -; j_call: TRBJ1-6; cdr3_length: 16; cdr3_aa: CASSYEAGGGNSPLHF; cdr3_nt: TGTGCCAGCAGTTACGAGGCAGGGGGCGGGAATTCACCCCTCCACTTT
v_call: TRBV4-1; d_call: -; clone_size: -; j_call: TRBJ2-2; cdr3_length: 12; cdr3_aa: CASSPNTGELFF; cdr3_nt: TGCGCCAGCAGCCCTAACACCGGGGAGCTGTTTTTT
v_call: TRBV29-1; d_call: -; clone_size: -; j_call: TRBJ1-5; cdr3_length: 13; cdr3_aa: CSVIGQGGQPQHF; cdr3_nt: TGCAGCGTTATTGGTCAAGGCGGACAGCCCCAGCATTTT
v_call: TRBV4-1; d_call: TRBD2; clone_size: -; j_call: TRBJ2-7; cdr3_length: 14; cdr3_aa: CASSQASGSYEQYF; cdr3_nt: TGCGCCAGCAGCCAAGCTAGCGGGAGCTACGAGCAGTACTTC
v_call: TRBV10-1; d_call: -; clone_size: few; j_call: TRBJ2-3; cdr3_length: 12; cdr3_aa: CASSASTDTQYF; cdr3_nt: TGCGCCAGCAGTGCTAGCACAGATACGCAGTATTTT
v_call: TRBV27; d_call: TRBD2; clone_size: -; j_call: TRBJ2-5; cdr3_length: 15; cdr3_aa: CASSSWTSGSQTQYF; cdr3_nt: TGTGCCAGCAGTTCTTGGACTAGCGGGAGCCAGACCCAGTACTTC
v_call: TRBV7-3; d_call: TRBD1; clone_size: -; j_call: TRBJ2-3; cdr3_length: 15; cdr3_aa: CASSSGTGGADTQYF; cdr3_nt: TGTGCCAGCAGCTCGGGGACAGGAGGGGCAGATACGCAGTATTTT
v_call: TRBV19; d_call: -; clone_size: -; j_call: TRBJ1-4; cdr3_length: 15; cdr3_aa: CASTPGGVTNEKLFF; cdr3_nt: TGTGCCAGTACCCCGGGTGGAGTGACTAATGAAAAACTGTTTTTT
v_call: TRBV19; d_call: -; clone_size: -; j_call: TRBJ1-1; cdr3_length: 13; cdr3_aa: CASRVQVGTEAFF; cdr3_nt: TGTGCCAGTAGGGTACAGGTGGGCACTGAAGCTTTCTTT
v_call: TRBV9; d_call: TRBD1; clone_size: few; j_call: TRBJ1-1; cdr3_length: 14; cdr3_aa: CASSASTGGYGAFF; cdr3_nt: TGTGCCAGCAGCGCGTCGACAGGGGGCTATGGAGCTTTCTTT
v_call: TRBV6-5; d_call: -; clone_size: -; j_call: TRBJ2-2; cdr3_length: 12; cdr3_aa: CASRTNPGELFF; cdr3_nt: TGTGCCAGTCGAACAAATCCCGGGGAGCTGTTTTTT
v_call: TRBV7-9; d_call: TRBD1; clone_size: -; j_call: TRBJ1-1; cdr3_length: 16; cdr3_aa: CASSLTALRDSYEAFF; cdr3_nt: TGTGCCAGCAGCTTGACAGCGCTCCGGGACAGTTATGAAGCTTTCTTT
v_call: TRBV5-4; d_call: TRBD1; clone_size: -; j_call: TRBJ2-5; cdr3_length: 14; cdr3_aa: CASSRQGAGETQYF; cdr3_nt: TGTGCCAGCAGCCGACAGGGGGCGGGGGAGACCCAGTACTTC
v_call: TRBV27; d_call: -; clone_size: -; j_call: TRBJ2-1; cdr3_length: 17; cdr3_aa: CASLGLPGVSSYNEQFF; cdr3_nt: TGTGCCAGCCTGGGTCTGCCCGGGGTGAGCTCCTACAATGAGCAGTTCTTC
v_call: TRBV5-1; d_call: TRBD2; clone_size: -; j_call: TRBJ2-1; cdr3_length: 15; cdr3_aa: CASSLVAGDWNEQFF; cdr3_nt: TGCGCCAGCAGCTTGGTAGCGGGAGACTGGAATGAGCAGTTCTTC
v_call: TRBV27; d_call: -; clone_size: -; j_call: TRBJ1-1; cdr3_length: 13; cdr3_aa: CASSASQNTEAFF; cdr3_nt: TGTGCCAGCTCCGCGAGTCAGAACACTGAAGCTTTCTTT
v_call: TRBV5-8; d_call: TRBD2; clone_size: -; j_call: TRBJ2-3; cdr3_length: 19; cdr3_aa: CASSLLSSGRAVITDTQYF; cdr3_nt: TGTGCCAGCAGCTTGTTGTCTAGCGGGAGGGCCGTTATTACAGATACGCAGTATTTT
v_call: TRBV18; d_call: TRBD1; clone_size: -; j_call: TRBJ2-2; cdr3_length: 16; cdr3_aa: CASSRRGQGTTGELFF; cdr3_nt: TGTGCCAGCTCACGCAGGGGACAGGGAACCACCGGGGAGCTGTTTTTT
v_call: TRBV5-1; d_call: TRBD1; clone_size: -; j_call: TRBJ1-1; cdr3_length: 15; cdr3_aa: CASSLADRDYTEAFF; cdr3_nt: TGCGCCAGCAGCTTGGCGGACAGGGACTACACTGAAGCTTTCTTT
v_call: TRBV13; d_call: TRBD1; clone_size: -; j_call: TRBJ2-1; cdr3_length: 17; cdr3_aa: CASSLGRIDRGHNEQFF; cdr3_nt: TGTGCCAGCAGCTTAGGCAGGATAGACAGGGGCCATAATGAGCAGTTCTTC
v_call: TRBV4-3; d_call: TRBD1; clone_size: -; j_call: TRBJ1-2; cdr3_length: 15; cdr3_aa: CASSQDYTGASGYTF; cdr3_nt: TGCGCCAGCAGCCAAGATTATACAGGGGCTTCTGGCTACACCTTC
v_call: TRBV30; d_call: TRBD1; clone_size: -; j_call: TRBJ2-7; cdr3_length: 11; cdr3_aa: CAWATGVEQYF; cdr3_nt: TGTGCCTGGGCGACAGGGGTCGAGCAGTACTTC
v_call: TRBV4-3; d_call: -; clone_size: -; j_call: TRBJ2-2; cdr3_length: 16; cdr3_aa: CASSPSASWPTGELFF; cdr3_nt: TGCGCCAGCAGCCCCTCTGCTTCGTGGCCCACCGGGGAGCTGTTTTTT
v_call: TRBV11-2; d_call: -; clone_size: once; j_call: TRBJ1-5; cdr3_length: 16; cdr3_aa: CASSSQGRGGNQPQHF; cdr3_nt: TGTGCCAGCAGCTCCCAAGGGAGGGGAGGCAATCAGCCCCAGCATTTT
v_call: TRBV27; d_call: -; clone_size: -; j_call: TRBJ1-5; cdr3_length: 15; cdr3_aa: CASSLSDGEGQPQHF; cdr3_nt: TGTGCCAGCAGTTTGAGCGACGGGGAAGGACAGCCCCAGCATTTT
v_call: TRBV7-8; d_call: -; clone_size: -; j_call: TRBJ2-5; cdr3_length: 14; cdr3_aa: CASSLHGAEETQYF; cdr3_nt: TGTGCCAGCAGCTTACATGGAGCTGAAGAGACCCAGTACTTC
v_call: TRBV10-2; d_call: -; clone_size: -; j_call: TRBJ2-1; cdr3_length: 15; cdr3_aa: CASIMRDATYNEQFF; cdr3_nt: TGCGCCAGCATTATGCGGGACGCTACCTACAATGAGCAGTTCTTC
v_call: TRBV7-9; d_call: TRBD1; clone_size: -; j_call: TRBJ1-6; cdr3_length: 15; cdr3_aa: CASSNRDRGNSPLHF; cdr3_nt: TGTGCCAGCAGCAACCGGGACAGGGGAAATTCACCCCTCCACTTT
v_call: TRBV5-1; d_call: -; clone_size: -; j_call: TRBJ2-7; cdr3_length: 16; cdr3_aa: CASSPKGHSGSYEQYF; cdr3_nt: TGCGCCAGCAGCCCCAAAGGCCACAGTGGGTCCTACGAGCAGTACTTC
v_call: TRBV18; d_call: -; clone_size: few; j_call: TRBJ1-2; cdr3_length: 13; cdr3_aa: CASSEQSNYGYTF; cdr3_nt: TGTGCCAGCTCAGAACAGTCTAACTATGGCTACACCTTC
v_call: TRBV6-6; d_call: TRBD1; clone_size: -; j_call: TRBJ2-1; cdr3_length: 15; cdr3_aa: CASRLPGQGEGEQFF; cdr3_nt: TGTGCCAGCAGACTCCCGGGACAGGGGGAGGGTGAGCAGTTCTTC
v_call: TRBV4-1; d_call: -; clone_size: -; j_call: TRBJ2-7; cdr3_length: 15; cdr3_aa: CASSQSTGLGYEQYF; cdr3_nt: TGCGCCAGCAGCCAATCTACAGGGTTGGGGTACGAGCAGTACTTC
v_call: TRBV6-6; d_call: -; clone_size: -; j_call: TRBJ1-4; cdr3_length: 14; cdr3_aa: CASSDSGRSEKLFF; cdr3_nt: TGTGCCAGCAGTGACTCCGGGAGGAGTGAAAAACTGTTTTTT
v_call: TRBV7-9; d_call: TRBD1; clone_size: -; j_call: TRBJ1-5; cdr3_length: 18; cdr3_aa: CASSLVGTGGDSGQPQHF; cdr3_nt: TGTGCCAGCAGCTTAGTCGGGACAGGGGGCGATTCGGGCCAGCCCCAGCATTTT
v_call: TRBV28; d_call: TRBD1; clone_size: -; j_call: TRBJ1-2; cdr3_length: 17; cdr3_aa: CASSRRLGTAQGYGYTF; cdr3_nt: TGTGCCAGCAGCCGACGTCTAGGGACAGCCCAGGGCTATGGCTACACCTTC
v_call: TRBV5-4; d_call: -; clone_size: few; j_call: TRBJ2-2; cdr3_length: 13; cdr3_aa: CASGRSDTGELFF; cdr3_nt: TGTGCCAGCGGGAGAAGTGACACCGGGGAGCTGTTTTTT
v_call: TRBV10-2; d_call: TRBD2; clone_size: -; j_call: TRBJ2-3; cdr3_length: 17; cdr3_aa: CASKTRTSGRTSDTQYF; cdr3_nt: TGCGCCAGCAAAACAAGGACTAGCGGGAGAACGTCAGATACGCAGTATTTT
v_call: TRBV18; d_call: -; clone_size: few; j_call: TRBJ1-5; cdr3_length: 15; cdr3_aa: CASSLDIQRNQPQHF; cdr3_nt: TGTGCCAGCTCACTAGACATTCAGCGCAATCAGCCCCAGCATTTT
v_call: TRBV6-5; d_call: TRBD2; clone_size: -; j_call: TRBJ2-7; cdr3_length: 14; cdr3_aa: CASSFISGSYEQYF; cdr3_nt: TGTGCCAGCAGTTTCATTAGCGGGAGTTACGAGCAGTACTTC
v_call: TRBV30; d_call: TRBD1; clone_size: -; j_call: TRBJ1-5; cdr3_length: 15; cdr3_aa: CAWGTGADSNQPQHF; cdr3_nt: TGTGCCTGGGGGACAGGGGCCGATAGCAATCAGCCCCAGCATTTT
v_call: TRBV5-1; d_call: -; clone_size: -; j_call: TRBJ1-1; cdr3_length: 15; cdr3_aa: CASRGRVDYGTEAFF; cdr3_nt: TGCGCCAGCAGAGGCAGGGTTGATTATGGGACTGAAGCTTTCTTT
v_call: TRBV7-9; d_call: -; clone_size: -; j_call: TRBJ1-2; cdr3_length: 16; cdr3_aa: CASSLLPGRGDYGYTF; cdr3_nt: TGTGCCAGCAGCTTATTGCCGGGGCGCGGGGACTATGGCTACACCTTC
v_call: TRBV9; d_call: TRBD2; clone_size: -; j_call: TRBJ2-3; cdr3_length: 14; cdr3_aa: CASSAGGRVDTQYF; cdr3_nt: TGTGCCAGCAGCGCGGGGGGGCGGGTAGATACGCAGTATTTT
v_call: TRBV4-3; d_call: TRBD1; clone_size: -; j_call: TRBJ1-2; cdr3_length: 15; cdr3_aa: CASSHTGAINYGYTF; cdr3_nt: TGCGCCAGCAGCCATACAGGGGCAATCAACTATGGCTACACCTTC
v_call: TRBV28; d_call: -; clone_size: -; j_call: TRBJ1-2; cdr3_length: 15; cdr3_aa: CASSFFSPGGGGYTF; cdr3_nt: TGTGCCAGCAGTTTTTTTTCCCCAGGCGGGGGGGGCTACACCTTC
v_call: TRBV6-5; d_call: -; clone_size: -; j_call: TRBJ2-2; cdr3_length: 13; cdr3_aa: CASSSGPAGELFF; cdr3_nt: TGTGCCAGCAGTTCGGGTCCGGCCGGGGAGCTGTTTTTT
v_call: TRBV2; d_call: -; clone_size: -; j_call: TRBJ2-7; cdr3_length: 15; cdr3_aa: CASSEEEGFRYEQYF; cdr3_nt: TGTGCCAGCAGTGAAGAGGAGGGTTTTCGGTACGAGCAGTACTTC